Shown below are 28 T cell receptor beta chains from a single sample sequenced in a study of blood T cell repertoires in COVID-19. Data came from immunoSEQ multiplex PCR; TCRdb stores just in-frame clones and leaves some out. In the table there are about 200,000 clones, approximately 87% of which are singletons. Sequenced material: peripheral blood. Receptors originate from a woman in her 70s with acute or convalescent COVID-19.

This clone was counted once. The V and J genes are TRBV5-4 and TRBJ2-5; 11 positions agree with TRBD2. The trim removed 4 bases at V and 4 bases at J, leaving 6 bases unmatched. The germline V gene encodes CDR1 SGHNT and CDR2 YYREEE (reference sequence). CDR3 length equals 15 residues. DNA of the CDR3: TGTGCCAGCAGCCGATCTAGCGGGGGGCCAGAGACCCAGTACTTC. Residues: CASSRSSGGPETQYF.

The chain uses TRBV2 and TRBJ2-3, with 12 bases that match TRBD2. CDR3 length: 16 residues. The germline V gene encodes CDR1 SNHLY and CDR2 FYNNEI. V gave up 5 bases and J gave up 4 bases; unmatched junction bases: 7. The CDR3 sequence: CASSWGPSGRADTQYF. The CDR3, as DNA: TGTGCCAGCAGTTGGGGCCCTAGCGGGAGGGCAGATACGCAGTATTTT.

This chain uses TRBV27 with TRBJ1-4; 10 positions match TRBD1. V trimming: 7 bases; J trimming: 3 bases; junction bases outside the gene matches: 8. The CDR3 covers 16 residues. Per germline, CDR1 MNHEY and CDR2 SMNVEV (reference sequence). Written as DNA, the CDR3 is TGTGCCAGCAAGCCCGGGACAGGGGTGTCTAATGAAAAACTGTTTTTT. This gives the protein CASKPGTGVSNEKLFF.

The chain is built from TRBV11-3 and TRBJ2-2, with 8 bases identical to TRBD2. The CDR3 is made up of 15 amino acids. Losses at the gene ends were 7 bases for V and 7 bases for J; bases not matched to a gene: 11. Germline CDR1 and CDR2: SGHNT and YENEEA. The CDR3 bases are TGTGCCAGCAACTACTTAGCGGGGAGGGACGGGGAGCTGTTTTTT. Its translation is CASNYLAGRDGELFF.

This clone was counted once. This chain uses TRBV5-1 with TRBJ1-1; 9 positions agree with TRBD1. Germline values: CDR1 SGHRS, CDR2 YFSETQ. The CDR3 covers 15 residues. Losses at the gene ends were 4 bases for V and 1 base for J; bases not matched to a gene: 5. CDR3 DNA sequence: TGCGCCAGCAGCGCGGACAGGGGATGGAACACTGAAGCTTTCTTT. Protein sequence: CASSADRGWNTEAFF.

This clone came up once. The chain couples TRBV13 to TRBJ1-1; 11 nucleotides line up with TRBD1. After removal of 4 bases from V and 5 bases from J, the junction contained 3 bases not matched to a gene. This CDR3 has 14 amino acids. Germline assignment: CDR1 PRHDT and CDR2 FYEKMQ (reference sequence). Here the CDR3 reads CASSWTGGATEAFF. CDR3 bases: TGTGCCAGCAGCTGGACAGGGGGCGCGACTGAAGCTTTCTTT. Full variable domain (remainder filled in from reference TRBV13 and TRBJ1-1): AAGVIQSPRHLIKEKRETATLKCYPIPRHDTVYWYQQGPGQDPQFLISFYEKMQSDKGSIPDRFSAQQFSDYHSELNMSSLELGDSALYFCASSWTGGATEAFFGQGTRLTVV.

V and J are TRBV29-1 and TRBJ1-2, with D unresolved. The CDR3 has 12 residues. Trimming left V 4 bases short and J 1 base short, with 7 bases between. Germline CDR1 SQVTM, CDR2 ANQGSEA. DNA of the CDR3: TGCAGCGTTGGTATGAGTAACTATGGCTACACCTTC. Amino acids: CSVGMSNYGYTF.

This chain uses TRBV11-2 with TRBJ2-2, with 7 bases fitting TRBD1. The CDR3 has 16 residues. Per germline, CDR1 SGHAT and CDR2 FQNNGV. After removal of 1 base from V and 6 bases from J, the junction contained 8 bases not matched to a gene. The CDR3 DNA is TGTGCCAGCAGCTTAGCGGCAGGGGGTTTGTCCGGGGAGCTGTTTTTT. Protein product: CASSLAAGGLSGELFF. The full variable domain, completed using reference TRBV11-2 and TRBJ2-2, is EAGVAQSPRYKIIEKRQSVAFWCNPISGHATLYWYQQILGQGPKLLIQFQNNGVVDDSQLPKDRFSAERLKGVDSTLKIQPAKLEDSAVYLCASSLAAGGLSGELFFGEGSRLTVL.

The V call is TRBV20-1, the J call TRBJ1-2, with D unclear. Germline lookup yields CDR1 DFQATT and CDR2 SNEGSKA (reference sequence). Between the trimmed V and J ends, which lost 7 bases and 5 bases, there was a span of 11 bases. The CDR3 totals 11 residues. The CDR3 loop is CSVSGVYGYTF. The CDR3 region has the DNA TGCAGTGTTTCGGGAGTTTATGGCTACACCTTC.

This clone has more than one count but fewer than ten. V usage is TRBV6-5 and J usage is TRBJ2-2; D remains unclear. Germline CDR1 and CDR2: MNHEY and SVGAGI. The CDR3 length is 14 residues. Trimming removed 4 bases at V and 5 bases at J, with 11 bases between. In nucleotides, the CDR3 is TGTGCCAGCAGTTCCCCCGTCCGGACCGGGGAGCTGTTTTTT. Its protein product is CASSSPVRTGELFF.

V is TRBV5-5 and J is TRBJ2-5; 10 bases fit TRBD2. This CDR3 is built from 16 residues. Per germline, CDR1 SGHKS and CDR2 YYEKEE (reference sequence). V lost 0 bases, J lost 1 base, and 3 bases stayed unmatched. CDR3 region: CASSLVASGGQETQYF. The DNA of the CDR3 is TGTGCCAGCAGCTTGGTAGCTAGCGGGGGCCAAGAGACCCAGTACTTC.

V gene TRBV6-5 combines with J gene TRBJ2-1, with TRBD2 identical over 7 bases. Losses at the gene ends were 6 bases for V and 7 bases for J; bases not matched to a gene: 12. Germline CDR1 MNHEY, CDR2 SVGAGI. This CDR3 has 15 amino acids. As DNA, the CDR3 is TGTGCCAGCAGAGTTCTAGCGGATGCGGGTAATGAGCAGTTCTTC. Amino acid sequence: CASRVLADAGNEQFF.

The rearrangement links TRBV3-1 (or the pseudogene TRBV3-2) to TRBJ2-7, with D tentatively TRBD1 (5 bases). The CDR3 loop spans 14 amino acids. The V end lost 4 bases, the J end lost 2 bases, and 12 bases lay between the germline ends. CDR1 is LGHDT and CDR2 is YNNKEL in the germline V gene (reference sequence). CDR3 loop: CASSPRAHPYEQYF. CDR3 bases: TGTGCCAGCAGCCCCAGGGCCCACCCCTACGAGCAGTACTTC.

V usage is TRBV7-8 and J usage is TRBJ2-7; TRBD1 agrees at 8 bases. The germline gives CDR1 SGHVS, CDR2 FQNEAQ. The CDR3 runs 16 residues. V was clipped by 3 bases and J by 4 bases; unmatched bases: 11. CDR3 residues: CASSFSRGPLRYEQYF. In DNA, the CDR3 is TGTGCCAGCAGCTTCTCCAGGGGGCCTTTGAGGTACGAGCAGTACTTC.

CDR3 DNA: TGTGCCAGCACCGCCTTCCCCGGTCGGGACAGGGAAGACGAGCAGTACTTC. Its protein is CASTAFPGRDREDEQYF. This chain uses TRBV27 with TRBJ2-7; TRBD1 aligns across 9 bases. The CDR3 runs 17 residues. CDR1 is MNHEY, CDR2 SMNVEV, per germline (reference sequence). The trim removed 7 bases at V and 5 bases at J, leaving 18 bases unmatched.

In nucleotides, the CDR3 is TGTGCCAGCACCTCGGGGGGCTACCTCTATGGCTACACCTTC. Translation gives CASTSGGYLYGYTF. The rearrangement links TRBV28 to TRBJ1-2; a possible D gene is TRBD1 (6 bases). The V end lost 7 bases, the J end lost 4 bases, and 16 bases lay between the germline ends. The CDR3 sequence is 14 residues long. Germline V CDR1 and CDR2: MDHEN, SYDVKM.

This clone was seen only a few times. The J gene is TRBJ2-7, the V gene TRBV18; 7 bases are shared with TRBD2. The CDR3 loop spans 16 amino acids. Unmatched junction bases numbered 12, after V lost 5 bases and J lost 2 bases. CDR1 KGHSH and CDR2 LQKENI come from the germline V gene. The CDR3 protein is CASSGITSAQTYEQYF. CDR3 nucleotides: TGTGCCAGCTCAGGCATTACTAGCGCTCAAACCTACGAGCAGTACTTC.

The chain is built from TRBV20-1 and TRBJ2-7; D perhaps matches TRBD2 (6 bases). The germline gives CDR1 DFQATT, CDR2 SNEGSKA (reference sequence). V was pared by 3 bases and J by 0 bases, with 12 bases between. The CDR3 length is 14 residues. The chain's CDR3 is CSASERVFSYEQYF. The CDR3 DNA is TGCAGTGCTAGTGAGCGGGTATTCTCCTACGAGCAGTACTTC.

The CDR3 DNA reads TGTGCCAGCAGTCTTAAGCGGGAGTACGAGCAGTACTTC. Its protein product is CASSLKREYEQYF. This chain joins TRBV25-1 and TRBJ2-7, with TRBD2 matching 8 bases. V shed 5 bases and J 4 bases; nucleotides not matched to a gene: 4. This CDR3 contains 13 residues. Germline V gene data show CDR1 as MGHDK and CDR2 as SYGVNS.

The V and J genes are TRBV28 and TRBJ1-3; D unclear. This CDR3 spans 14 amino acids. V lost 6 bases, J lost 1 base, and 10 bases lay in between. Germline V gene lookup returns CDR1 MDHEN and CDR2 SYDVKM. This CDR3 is CASSPLGSGNTIYF. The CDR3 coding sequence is TGTGCCAGCAGCCCCCTCGGGTCTGGAAACACCATATATTTT.

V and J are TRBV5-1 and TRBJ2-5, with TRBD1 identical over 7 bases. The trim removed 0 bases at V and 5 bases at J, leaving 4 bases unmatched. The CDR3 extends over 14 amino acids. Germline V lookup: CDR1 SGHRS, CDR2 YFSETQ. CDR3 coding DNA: TGCGCCAGCAGCTTGGGAGGGGGCGCGGAGACCCAGTACTTC. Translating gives CASSLGGGAETQYF.

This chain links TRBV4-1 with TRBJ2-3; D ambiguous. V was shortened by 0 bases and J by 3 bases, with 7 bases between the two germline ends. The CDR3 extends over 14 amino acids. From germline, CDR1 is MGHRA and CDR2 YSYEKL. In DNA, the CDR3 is TGCGCCAGCAGCCAAGATGAGCGTACAGATACGCAGTATTTT. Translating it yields CASSQDERTDTQYF.

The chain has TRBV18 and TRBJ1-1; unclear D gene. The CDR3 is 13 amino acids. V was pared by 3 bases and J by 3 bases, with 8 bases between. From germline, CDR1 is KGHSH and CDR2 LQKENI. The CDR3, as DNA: TGTGCCAGCTCACCCGACAAGTACACTGAAGCTTTCTTT. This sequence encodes CASSPDKYTEAFF.

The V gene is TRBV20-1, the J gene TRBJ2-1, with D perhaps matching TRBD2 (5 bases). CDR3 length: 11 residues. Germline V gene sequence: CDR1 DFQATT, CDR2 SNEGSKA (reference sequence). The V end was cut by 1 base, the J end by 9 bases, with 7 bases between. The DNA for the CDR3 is TGCAGTGCTAGAGTAGCGATTGAGCAGTTCTTC. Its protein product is CSARVAIEQFF.

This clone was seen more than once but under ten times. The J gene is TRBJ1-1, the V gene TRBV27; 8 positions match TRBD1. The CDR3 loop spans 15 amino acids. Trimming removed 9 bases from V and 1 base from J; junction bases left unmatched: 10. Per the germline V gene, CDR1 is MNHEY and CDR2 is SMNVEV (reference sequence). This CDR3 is CARGFTGTGNTEAFF. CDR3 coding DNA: TGTGCCAGGGGCTTCACCGGGACAGGGAACACTGAAGCTTTCTTT.

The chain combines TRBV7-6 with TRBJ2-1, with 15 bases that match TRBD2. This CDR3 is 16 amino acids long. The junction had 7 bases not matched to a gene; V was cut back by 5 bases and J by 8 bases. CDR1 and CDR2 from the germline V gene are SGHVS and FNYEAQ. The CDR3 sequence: CASSAGTSGRKHEQFF. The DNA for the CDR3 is TGTGCCAGCAGCGCCGGGACTAGCGGGAGGAAGCATGAGCAGTTCTTC.

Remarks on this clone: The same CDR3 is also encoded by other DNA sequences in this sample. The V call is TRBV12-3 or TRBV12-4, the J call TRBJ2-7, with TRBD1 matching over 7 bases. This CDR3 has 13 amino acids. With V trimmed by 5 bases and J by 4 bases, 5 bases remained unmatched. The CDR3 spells CASSKDRAYEQYF. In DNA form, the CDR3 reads TGTGCCAGCAGTAAAGACAGGGCGTACGAGCAGTACTTC.

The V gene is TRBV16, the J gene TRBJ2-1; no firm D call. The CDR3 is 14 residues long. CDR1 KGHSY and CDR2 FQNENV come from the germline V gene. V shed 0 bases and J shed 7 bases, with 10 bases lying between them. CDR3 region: CASSQSTTGNEQFF. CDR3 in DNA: TGTGCCAGCAGCCAATCCACTACCGGGAATGAGCAGTTCTTC. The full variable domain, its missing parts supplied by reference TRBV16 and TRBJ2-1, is GEEVAQTPKHLVRGEGQKAKLYCAPIKGHSYVFWYQQVLKNEFKFLISFQNENVFDETGMPKERFSAKCLPNSPCSLEIQATKLEDSAVYFCASSQSTTGNEQFFGPGTRLTVL.